This T cell receptor beta chain derives from a study of cytomegalovirus exposure and HLA in healthy donors. General study points: Presence/absence analysis assumed near-uniform sequencing depth across donors. The availability of immune exposure information extended only to CMV serostatus. Three of the chains that were CMV-associated were confirmed in vitro to be specific for CMV antigens.

The primer mix had 60 Vbeta and 13 Jbeta primers. Produced via immunoSEQ multiplex PCR; TCRdb's table is partial and in-frame only. The sample lists some 130,000 clones, 70% to 80% occurring once. Looked up from germline, CDR1 is KGHSH and CDR2 is LQKENI. This CDR3 has 13 residues. A word on this clone: Antigen unknown. Germline and junction disagree at one end, which may indicate a read error.

Input material: PBMCs. The TCR was taken from a young man in good health and CMV-seronegative. The V and J genes are TRBV18 and TRBJ2-5; D might be TRBD1 (5 bases). The CDR3 region has the DNA TGTGCCAGCTCACCAAGACAGCAAGAGGCCCAGTACTTC. It is translated as CASSPRQQEAQYF.